The 8 T cell receptor beta chains in this list originate from one sample, sequenced in a study of blood T cell repertoires in COVID-19. Repertoires were generated with immunoSEQ multiplex PCR, while TCRdb's copy carries only in-frame clones and drops some. The sample has a few hundred thousand clones, around 90% seen once. The specimen was peripheral blood. Receptor source: a human donor in a cohort sampled during active COVID-19.

This rearrangement joins TRBV6-2 or TRBV6-3 to TRBJ1-2, with 7 bases that match TRBD1. The CDR3 runs to 14 residues. The V segment lost 5 bases and the J segment 5 bases; nucleotides outside the gene matches: 8. Germline loops: CDR1 MNHEY, CDR2 SVGEGT. The CDR3 reads CASSRRDRGYGYTF. DNA of the CDR3: TGTGCCAGCAGTCGAAGGGACAGAGGGTATGGCTACACCTTC.

The V call is TRBV6-5, the J call TRBJ1-1; D remains unclear. The CDR3 length is 12 residues. V lost 0 bases, J lost 11 bases, and 10 bases lay in between. Germline-derived CDR1 and CDR2 are MNHEY and SVGAGI. The CDR3 DNA is TGTGCCAGCAGTTACTCGAGAGGGTTCGCTTTCTTT. It yields the protein CASSYSRGFAFF.

The chain has TRBV19 and TRBJ2-7, with 13 bases identical to TRBD2. The V segment lost 2 bases and the J segment 0 bases; nucleotides outside the gene matches: 4. The CDR3 covers 17 residues. From germline, CDR1 is LNHDA and CDR2 SQIVND (reference sequence). The CDR3 here is CASSIMGLAGSSYEQYF. CDR3 coding DNA: TGTGCCAGTAGTATAATGGGACTAGCGGGGAGCTCCTACGAGCAGTACTTC.

The chain is built from TRBV6-5 and TRBJ1-4; D might be TRBD1 (6 bases). CDR1 and CDR2 from the germline V gene are MNHEY and SVGAGI. The CDR3 consists of 15 residues. Trimming shortened V by 0 bases and J by 5 bases, and 10 bases separated the two germline ends. Here the CDR3 DNA reads TGTGCCAGCAGTTACTCTGGGACAAGGAATGAAAAACTGTTTTTT. It translates to CASSYSGTRNEKLFF.

In its sample, this clone was seen a few times. The V gene is TRBV6-6, the J gene TRBJ2-2; tentative D call: TRBD1 (6 bases). The CDR3 contains 15 residues. Germline V gene data show CDR1 as MNHNY and CDR2 as SVGAGI (reference sequence). V was pared by 5 bases and J by 3 bases, with 13 bases between. The CDR3 is CASSQNRVDTGELFF. CDR3 nucleotides: TGTGCCAGCAGTCAAAACAGGGTAGACACCGGGGAGCTGTTTTTT.

This clone was counted only a few times. The V and J genes are TRBV19 and TRBJ1-5, with TRBD1 matching over 8 bases. This CDR3 has 14 amino acids. Germline V gene data show CDR1 as LNHDA and CDR2 as SQIVND (reference sequence). V dropped 7 bases and J dropped 2; count of bases not matched to a gene: 4. The CDR3 loop reads CASTTGVGNQPQHF. In DNA form, the CDR3 reads TGTGCCAGTACGACAGGGGTCGGCAATCAGCCCCAGCATTTT.

This sequence joins TRBV19 and TRBJ1-1, with 7 bases matching TRBD1. With 11 bases clipped from V and 1 base from J, the junction kept 22 bases outside the gene matches. From germline, CDR1 is LNHDA and CDR2 SQIVND (reference sequence). CDR3 length: 18 residues. CDR3: CAGVVGDSKRLRNTEAFF. The CDR3 region has the DNA TGTGCCGGAGTTGTGGGGGACAGTAAGCGGTTGCGGAACACTGAAGCTTTCTTT.

As DNA, the CDR3 is TGTGCCAGCAGCATCCTACACGGGACAGACTTTTATAGCAATCAGCCCCAGCATTTT. Translation: CASSILHGTDFYSNQPQHF. This chain links TRBV21-1 with TRBJ1-5; the table gives TRBD1 as D, unverified against the DNA. TRBV21-1 is shown as a pseudogene. This CDR3 has 19 amino acids.